This passage covers 9 T cell receptor beta chains from one sample sequenced in a study of blood T cell repertoires in COVID-19. Clones were read by immunoSEQ multiplex PCR, and TCRdb kept only the in-frame ones, dropping some. The table records more than 250,000 clones, around 90% of them present only once. Sequencing input: peripheral blood. Receptors originate from a man in his fifties or sixties with active or convalescent COVID-19.

The chain uses TRBV7-9 and TRBJ1-2; maybe TRBD1 (5 bases). CDR1 and CDR2 (germline): SEHNR, FQNEAQ (reference sequence). The CDR3 has 13 residues. V was clipped by 4 bases and J by 7 bases, with 13 bases between them. CDR3 residues: CASSSRQWSGYTF. CDR3 DNA: TGTGCCAGCAGCTCCAGACAGTGGTCTGGCTACACCTTC.

This chain joins TRBV11-2 and TRBJ1-1; D ambiguous. Germline CDR1 and CDR2: SGHAT and FQNNGV. There are 13 residues in the CDR3. V gave up 5 bases and J gave up 3 bases, with 10 bases separating them. DNA for the CDR3: TGTGCCAGCAGCCACGGGTGGGACACTGAAGCTTTCTTT. It codes for CASSHGWDTEAFF.

V gene TRBV7-3 combines with J gene TRBJ1-1; TRBD1 aligns across 9 bases. The V segment lost 5 bases and the J segment 5 bases; nucleotides outside the gene matches: 9. Germline-derived CDR1 and CDR2 are SGHTA and FQGTGA. The CDR3 extends over 15 amino acids. For the CDR3, the DNA is TGTGCCAGCAGCACGGGACAGGGAGCAGGGACTGAAGCTTTCTTT. This gives the protein CASSTGQGAGTEAFF.

The chain is built from TRBV30 and TRBJ1-4; 8 bases line up with TRBD1. The CDR3 runs 19 residues. Germline V gene lookup returns CDR1 GTSNPN and CDR2 SVGIG (reference sequence). J gave up 3 bases and V 3 bases, and 18 bases lay outside the gene matches. CDR3 sequence: CAWRLRQGALKLANEKLFF. CDR3 coding DNA: TGTGCCTGGAGATTGAGGCAGGGGGCGCTTAAGTTGGCTAATGAAAAACTGTTTTTT.

The V gene is TRBV4-1, the J gene TRBJ2-7; TRBD2 matches at 9 bases. The CDR3 has 15 amino acids. The germline gives CDR1 MGHRA, CDR2 YSYEKL. The trim removed 1 base at V and 4 bases at J, leaving 5 bases unmatched. The CDR3 coding sequence is TGCGCCAGCAGCCAAGGGCGGGAGGGCCTATACGAGCAGTACTTC. Amino acid sequence: CASSQGREGLYEQYF.

This chain connects TRBV11-2 to TRBJ2-1; D remains ambiguous. Germline V CDR1 and CDR2: SGHAT, FQNNGV. There are 12 residues in the CDR3. V was clipped by 5 bases and J by 4 bases, with 6 bases between them. The chain's CDR3 is CASSPMYNEQFF. CDR3 nucleotides: TGTGCCAGCAGCCCAATGTACAATGAGCAGTTCTTC.

The chain carries TRBV19 and TRBJ1-4; 11 nucleotides match TRBD1. This CDR3 comprises 17 residues. Losses at the gene ends were 8 bases for V and 3 bases for J; bases not matched to a gene: 11. Germline V gene data show CDR1 as LNHDA and CDR2 as SQIVND (reference sequence). In DNA form, the CDR3 reads TGTGCCAGTTGGGGACAGGGGGACCGGTTGGCTAATGAAAAACTGTTTTTT. Amino acid sequence: CASWGQGDRLANEKLFF. Full variable domain (remainder filled in from reference TRBV19 and TRBJ1-4): DGGITQSPKYLFRKEGQNVTLSCEQNLNHDAMYWYRQDPGQGLRLIYYSQIVNDFQKGDIAEGYSVSREKKESFPLTVTSAQKNPTAFYLCASWGQGDRLANEKLFFGSGTQLSVL.

This chain uses TRBV28 with TRBJ1-5, with no clear D. Trimming stripped 3 bases from V and 0 bases from J, with 12 bases between. CDR3 length: 16 residues. The germline V gene encodes CDR1 MDHEN and CDR2 SYDVKM. As DNA, the CDR3 is TGTGCCAGCAGTTTGAGACATTGGTATAGCAATCAGCCCCAGCATTTT. The encoded protein is CASSLRHWYSNQPQHF.

This clone was detected only a few times. The V gene is TRBV9, the J gene TRBJ1-5; D remains ambiguous. V was trimmed by 0 bases and J by 3 bases, leaving 10 bases between them. Looked up from germline, CDR1 is SGDLS and CDR2 is YYNGEE. The CDR3 contains 15 residues. The DNA of the CDR3 is TGTGCCAGCAGCGTAGGAGGCAGCTTCAATCAGCCCCAGCATTTT. It is translated as CASSVGGSFNQPQHF. The full variable domain, with the rest looked up from reference TRBV9 and TRBJ1-5, is DSGVTQTPKHLITATGQRVTLRCSPRSGDLSVYWYQQSLDQGLQFLIQYYNGEERAKGNILERFSAQQFPDLHSELNLSSLELGDSALYFCASSVGGSFNQPQHFGDGTRLSIL.